Given below is one T cell receptor (beta chain) in context. This sample was taken from a study of control samples from healthy donors and cancer patients. The data were produced by immunoSEQ multiplex PCR, yet TCRdb's version contains in-frame clones alone and is incomplete. Here the sample spans some 120,000 clones, 75% to 95% being singletons. After removal of 0 bases from V and 4 bases from J, the junction contained 7 bases not matched to a gene. The CDR3 sequence is 16 residues long. CDR1 SGHVS and CDR2 FNYEAQ come from the germline V gene. The sequence was collected from a man between 18 and 29 years old in good health. The J gene is TRBJ2-3, the V gene TRBV7-6; 7 bases agree with TRBD1. The specimen sequenced was blood. The CDR3 region has the DNA TGTGCCAGCAGCTTAGCGCCGAGGGGGCTCTCAGATACGCAGTATTTT. Translated, it gives CASSLAPRGLSDTQYF.